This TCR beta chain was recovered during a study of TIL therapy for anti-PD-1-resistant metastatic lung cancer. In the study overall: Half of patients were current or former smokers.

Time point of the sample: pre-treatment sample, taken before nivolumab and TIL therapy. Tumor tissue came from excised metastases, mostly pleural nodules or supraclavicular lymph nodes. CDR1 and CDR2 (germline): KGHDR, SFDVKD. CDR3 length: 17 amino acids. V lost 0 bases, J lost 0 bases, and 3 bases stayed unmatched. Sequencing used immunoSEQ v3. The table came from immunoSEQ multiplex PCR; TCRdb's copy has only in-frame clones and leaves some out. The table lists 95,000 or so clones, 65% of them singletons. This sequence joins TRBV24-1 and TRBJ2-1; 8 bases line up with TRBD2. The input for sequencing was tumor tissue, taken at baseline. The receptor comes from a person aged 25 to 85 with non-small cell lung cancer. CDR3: CATSDLGSGNSYNEQFF. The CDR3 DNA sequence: TGTGCCACCAGTGATTTGGGTAGCGGGAACTCCTACAATGAGCAGTTCTTC.